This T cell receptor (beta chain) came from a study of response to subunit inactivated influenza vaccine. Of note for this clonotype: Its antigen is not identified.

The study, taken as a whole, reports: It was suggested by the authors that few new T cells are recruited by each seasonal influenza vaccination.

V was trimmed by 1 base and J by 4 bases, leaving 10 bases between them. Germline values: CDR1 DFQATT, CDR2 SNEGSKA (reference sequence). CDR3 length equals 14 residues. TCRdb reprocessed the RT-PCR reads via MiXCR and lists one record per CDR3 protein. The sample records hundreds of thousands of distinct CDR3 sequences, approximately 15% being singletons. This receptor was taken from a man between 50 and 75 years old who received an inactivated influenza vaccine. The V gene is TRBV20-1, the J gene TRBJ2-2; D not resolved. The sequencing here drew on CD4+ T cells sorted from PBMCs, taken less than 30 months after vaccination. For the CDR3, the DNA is TGCAGTGCTAGAGGACGGGCTTCCACCGGGGAGCTGTTTTTT. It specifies CSARGRASTGELFF.